This T cell receptor (beta chain) comes out of a study of cytomegalovirus exposure and HLA in healthy donors. A remark on this clone: Its target is unknown.

The PCR made use of 60 Vbeta and 13 Jbeta primers. The repertoire was sequenced with immunoSEQ multiplex PCR; TCRdb's copy has only in-frame clones and lacks some. The sample records approximately 160,000 clones, approximately 80% being singletons. Broader study findings: As a later analysis revealed, most CMV-associated TCR beta chains appeared HLA-restricted. Under in vitro conditions, a few CMV-associated chains were confirmed as specific for CMV antigens.

Specimen: PBMCs. The receptor was isolated from a woman between 50 and 59 years old in good health and CMV-seropositive.

The DNA of the CDR3 is TGTGCCAGCAGCTTATTGGCAAGGGGGACCGGGGAGCTGTTTTTT. Translation gives CASSLLARGTGELFF. The chain uses TRBV7-3 and TRBJ2-2; a possible D gene is TRBD1 (6 bases). This CDR3 spans 15 amino acids. The V gene lost 2 bases and the J gene lost 5 bases, with 12 bases spanning the gap. Germline V lookup: CDR1 SGHTA, CDR2 FQGTGA.